One and the same sample provided the 32 T cell receptor beta chains below, sequenced in a study of blood T cell repertoires in COVID-19. Only in-frame clones appear in the TCRdb table, and some are missing; sequencing was by immunoSEQ multiplex PCR. The profile shows 450,000 to 500,000 clones, about 90% of them singletons. The sequenced sample consisted of PBMCs or T cells enriched from blood (not recorded which). Every receptor here comes from a woman under 30 who had recovered from COVID-19.

This clone was recorded once. This CDR3 reads CASSSGTGPYEQYF. Written as DNA, the CDR3 is TGTGCCAGCAGCTCGGGGACAGGCCCCTACGAGCAGTACTTC. This chain uses TRBV11-3 with TRBJ2-7; TRBD1 matches 8 bases. The V gene end was trimmed by 4 bases and the J gene end by 2 bases; junction bases not matched to a gene: 4. This CDR3 contains 14 residues. CDR1 SGHNT and CDR2 YENEEA come from the germline V gene.

The V call is TRBV5-1, the J call TRBJ2-3, with D unclear. The CDR3 sequence is 15 residues long. Germline assignment: CDR1 SGHRS and CDR2 YFSETQ. Trimming shortened V by 2 bases and J by 0 bases, and 10 bases separated the two germline ends. The CDR3 is CASSLQTTSTDTQYF. The DNA for the CDR3 is TGCGCCAGCAGCTTACAGACAACTAGCACAGATACGCAGTATTTT.

The chain combines TRBV5-1 with TRBJ1-1, with D possibly matching TRBD1 (6 bases). Germline CDR1 is SGHRS and CDR2 is YFSETQ. There are 16 residues in the CDR3. Trimming shortened V by 1 base and J by 0 bases, and 13 bases separated the two germline ends. The DNA for the CDR3 is TGCGCCAGCAGCTTGAGGCAGGGGAATTTGAACACTGAAGCTTTCTTT. This gives the protein CASSLRQGNLNTEAFF.

This clone has just a few counts. V is TRBV12-5 and J is TRBJ1-3; possible D gene TRBD1, 6 bases. V was shortened by 5 bases and J by 2 bases, with 16 bases between the two germline ends. The CDR3 spans 16 residues. Looked up from germline, CDR1 is LGHNT and CDR2 is FRNRAP. DNA of the CDR3: TGTGCTAGTGGTGCCTTAGGGGGGGCTACTGGAAACACCATATATTTT. It is translated as CASGALGGATGNTIYF.

Here the CDR3 reads CASSIPPGDLTEAFF. As DNA, the CDR3 is TGTGCCAGTAGTATACCCCCAGGGGATTTAACTGAAGCTTTCTTT. The V gene is TRBV19, the J gene TRBJ1-1, with D possibly TRBD1 on 6 matching bases. There are 15 residues in the CDR3. Trimming stripped 2 bases from V and 5 bases from J, with 15 bases between. CDR1 and CDR2 from the germline V gene are LNHDA and SQIVND (reference sequence).

The chain has TRBV12-3 or TRBV12-4 and TRBJ1-1; 9 bases are a match to TRBD1. CDR3 length: 12 residues. V shed 1 base, J shed 12 bases, and the junction held 3 bases outside the gene matches. The CDR3 reads CASSLGDRVTFF. The CDR3 DNA reads as TGTGCCAGCAGTTTAGGGGACAGGGTAACTTTCTTT.

J is TRBJ2-7 and V is TRBV28, with 8 nucleotides matching TRBD1. The V gene end was trimmed by 5 bases and the J gene end by 2 bases; junction bases not matched to a gene: 8. Germline V CDR1 and CDR2: MDHEN, SYDVKM. The CDR3 runs to 15 residues. CDR3: CASSHHGTGAYEQYF. The CDR3 DNA follows: TGTGCCAGCAGTCACCATGGGACAGGAGCCTACGAGCAGTACTTC.

The V gene is TRBV7-2, the J gene TRBJ2-3, with 15 bases that match TRBD2. This CDR3 contains 18 residues. V lost 5 bases to trimming and J lost 2 bases; unmatched junction nucleotides: 8. The germline CDR1 and CDR2 sequences are SGHTA and FQGNSA. The chain's CDR3 is CASSIGTSGGPFTDTQYF. As DNA, the CDR3 is TGTGCCAGCAGCATCGGGACTAGCGGGGGGCCTTTCACAGATACGCAGTATTTT.

The chain has TRBV4-1 and TRBJ2-3; possibly TRBD2 for D (6 bases). V was trimmed by 4 bases and J by 4 bases, leaving 12 bases between them. The CDR3 covers 14 residues. Germline lookup yields CDR1 MGHRA and CDR2 YSYEKL. The CDR3 nucleotides are TGCGCCAGCAGCCCGCGACTAGTTTCAGATACGCAGTATTTT. Amino acids: CASSPRLVSDTQYF.

For this clone: The same CDR3 is also encoded by other DNA sequences in this sample. The rearrangement joins TRBV7-3 to TRBJ2-1, with 8 positions matching TRBD2. V was clipped by 3 bases and J by 4 bases; unmatched bases: 5. Germline CDR1 is SGHTA and CDR2 is FQGTGA. This CDR3 has 15 amino acids. Here the CDR3 reads CASSLSGGSYNEQFF. CDR3 nucleotides: TGTGCCAGCAGCTTGAGCGGGGGCTCTTACAATGAGCAGTTCTTC.

The V gene is TRBV24-1, the J gene TRBJ1-4; the D is unclear. The V gene lost 4 bases and the J gene lost 7 bases, with 18 bases spanning the gap. The V gene's germline CDR1 is KGHDR and CDR2 SFDVKD. The CDR3 runs to 16 residues. The CDR3 reads CATSDPGPGGSEKLFF. The CDR3 DNA sequence: TGTGCCACCAGTGACCCTGGTCCCGGAGGGAGTGAAAAACTGTTTTTT.

The rearrangement joins TRBV11-3 to TRBJ2-7, with D uncertain. The CDR3 contains 13 residues. CDR1 and CDR2 from the germline V gene are SGHNT and YENEEA. Trimming pared 5 bases from V and 5 bases from J, leaving 13 bases between. CDR3 coding DNA: TGTGCCAGCAGCCCTACCGTTTCGGACGAGCAGTACTTC. It specifies CASSPTVSDEQYF.

V and J are TRBV4-1 and TRBJ1-1; D may be TRBD1 (5 bases). The CDR3 extends over 16 amino acids. The germline V gene encodes CDR1 MGHRA and CDR2 YSYEKL. V dropped 0 bases and J dropped 10 bases, with 21 bases sitting between them. CDR3 loop: CASSQEVGWAGRGAFF. The CDR3 DNA reads TGCGCCAGCAGCCAAGAAGTTGGTTGGGCAGGGCGGGGAGCTTTCTTT.

This clone was detected a few times. This chain joins TRBV28 and TRBJ2-7; D perhaps matches TRBD1 (7 bases). From germline, CDR1 is MDHEN and CDR2 SYDVKM. This CDR3 contains 15 residues. The ends were cut back, 6 bases at V and 2 bases at J, with 17 bases in the middle. The CDR3 region has the DNA TGTGCCAGCAGCCCCGGGTCAGGGGGGCCCTACGAGCAGTACTTC. It encodes CASSPGSGGPYEQYF.

The V call is TRBV2, the J call TRBJ1-1; no definite D call. Trimming stripped 2 bases from V and 10 bases from J, with 11 bases between. Germline values: CDR1 SNHLY, CDR2 FYNNEI. The CDR3 is made up of 12 amino acids. The CDR3 reads CASSELWAGAFF. In DNA form, the CDR3 reads TGTGCCAGCAGTGAACTATGGGCGGGAGCTTTCTTT.

The rearrangement joins TRBV7-9 to TRBJ2-2; 7 bases agree with TRBD1. The germline CDR1 and CDR2 sequences are SEHNR and FQNEAQ (reference sequence). J gave up 4 bases and V 2 bases, and 13 bases lay outside the gene matches. The CDR3 spans 18 residues. The CDR3 spells CASSLNSPRGSGTGELFF. In DNA, the CDR3 is TGTGCCAGCAGCTTAAATTCCCCCAGGGGGTCGGGCACCGGGGAGCTGTTTTTT.

This clone was observed a handful of times. Other DNA sequences in this sample translate to the same CDR3. This chain connects TRBV3-1 (or the pseudogene TRBV3-2) to TRBJ1-2; no reliable D call. Per the germline V gene, CDR1 is LGHDT and CDR2 is YNNKEL (reference sequence). V was clipped by 0 bases and J by 8 bases, with 4 bases between them. The CDR3 loop spans 11 amino acids. DNA of the CDR3: TGTGCCAGCAGCCAAGATCGGGGCTACACCTTC. Amino acids: CASSQDRGYTF.

The V gene is TRBV12-3 or TRBV12-4, the J gene TRBJ1-2; D ambiguous. CDR3 length: 13 residues. Between the trimmed V and J ends, which lost 3 bases and 3 bases, there was a span of 8 bases. The CDR3: CASSFRSDYGYTF. In DNA form, the CDR3 reads TGTGCCAGCAGTTTCCGTTCAGACTATGGCTACACCTTC.

The chain couples TRBV13 to TRBJ2-3; tentative D call: TRBD1 (6 bases). The CDR3 is made up of 16 amino acids. Germline CDR1 reads PRHDT; CDR2 reads FYEKMQ (reference sequence). V gave up 5 bases and J gave up 1 base, with 16 bases separating them. The CDR3 loop reads CASSPLGKGGTDTQYF. As DNA, the CDR3 is TGTGCCAGCAGCCCCCTGGGGAAGGGGGGCACAGATACGCAGTATTTT.

The chain joins TRBV11-2 to TRBJ1-1; a possible D gene is TRBD1 (6 bases). V was clipped by 4 bases and J by 4 bases, with 13 bases between them. The germline V gene has CDR1 SGHAT and CDR2 FQNNGV. CDR3 length: 14 residues. The CDR3 DNA sequence: TGTGCCAGCAGCTCTTACAGGGCGGTCACTGAAGCTTTCTTT. This codes for CASSSYRAVTEAFF.

As regards this clone: This specimen includes other DNA sequences encoding the same CDR3. This chain connects TRBV5-4 to TRBJ2-5, with D perhaps TRBD1 (5 bases). The germline V gene has CDR1 SGHNT and CDR2 YYREEE (reference sequence). The CDR3 consists of 13 residues. V gave up 0 bases and J gave up 4 bases, with 7 bases separating them. The CDR3 DNA follows: TGTGCCAGCAGCTTGGGGGGCCGAGAGACCCAGTACTTC. It codes for CASSLGGRETQYF. Filled out from reference TRBV5-4 and TRBJ2-5, the complete variable domain reads ETGVTQSPTHLIKTRGQQVTLRCSSQSGHNTVSWYQQALGQGPQFIFQYYREEENGRGNFPPRFSGLQFPNYSSELNVNALELDDSALYLCASSLGGRETQYFGPGTRLLVL.

The CDR3 coding sequence is TGTGCCAGTAGGGTCAGGGTGGGGAATCAGCCCCAGCATTTT. Amino acids: CASRVRVGNQPQHF. The chain is built from TRBV19 and TRBJ1-5, with D possibly TRBD1 on 5 matching bases. The length of the CDR3 is 14 residues. V lost 6 bases to trimming and J lost 4 bases, with 13 bases between them. Germline loops: CDR1 LNHDA, CDR2 SQIVND (reference sequence).

This clone is a singleton in its sample. The V gene is TRBV7-3, the J gene TRBJ2-1; the match to TRBD2 covers 10 bases. The trim removed 8 bases at V and 8 bases at J, leaving 9 bases unmatched. Germline V gene data show CDR1 as SGHTA and CDR2 as FQGTGA. The CDR3 has 14 residues. The CDR3 nucleotides are TGTGCCAGCGCCCGAGCGGGGGGGCAGGATGAGCAGTTCTTC. Its protein is CASARAGGQDEQFF.

The chain combines TRBV4-1 with TRBJ2-7; TRBD1 might be the D (5 bases). Germline CDR1 is MGHRA and CDR2 is YSYEKL. Trimming took off 1 base at V and 1 base at J, with 11 bases between the two ends. The CDR3 runs to 15 residues. The CDR3 DNA is TGCGCCAGCAGCCAAGTGCAGGGTTCATCCTACGAGCAGTACTTC. Translation: CASSQVQGSSYEQYF.

This sequence joins TRBV5-1 and TRBJ1-1; TRBD1 might be the D (6 bases). CDR1 and CDR2 from the germline V gene are SGHRS and YFSETQ. CDR3 length: 14 residues. Trimming cost V 4 bases and J 5 bases, with 15 bases left between them. The CDR3 sequence: CASSPGGGGTEAFF. CDR3 in DNA: TGCGCCAGCAGCCCCGGAGGGGGGGGGACTGAAGCTTTCTTT. Drawing the rest from reference TRBV5-1 and TRBJ1-1, the complete variable domain is KAGVTQTPRYLIKTRGQQVTLSCSPISGHRSVSWYQQTPGQGLQFLFEYFSETQRNKGNFPGRFSGRQFSNSRSEMNVSTLELGDSALYLCASSPGGGGTEAFFGQGTRLTVV.

This clone occurred once. The CDR3 is CALRQGSTEAFF. The CDR3 DNA follows: TGTGCACTTCGACAGGGAAGCACTGAAGCTTTCTTT. The chain recombines TRBV30 with TRBJ1-1, with TRBD1 identical over 7 bases. The CDR3 totals 12 residues. Germline V CDR1 and CDR2: GTSNPN, SVGIG (reference sequence). Full variable domain (remainder filled in from reference TRBV30 and TRBJ1-1): SQTIHQWPATLVQPVGSPLSLECTVEGTSNPNLYWYRQAAGRGLQLLFYSVGIGQISSEVPQNLSASRPQDRQFILSSKKLLLSDSGFYLCALRQGSTEAFFGQGTRLTVV.

This rearrangement joins TRBV4-2 to TRBJ2-1; D might be TRBD1 (6 bases). CDR3 length equals 16 residues. CDR1 LGHNA and CDR2 YNFKEQ come from the germline V gene. The V and J ends lost 4 bases and 3 bases respectively, with 16 bases between them. This CDR3 reads CASSPIKGHGYNEQFF. The CDR3 DNA follows: TGTGCCAGCAGCCCTATTAAGGGACATGGCTACAATGAGCAGTTCTTC.

The rearrangement uses TRBV5-5 and TRBJ1-3, with 7 bases matching TRBD1. The CDR3 is 16 amino acids. V gave up 1 base and J gave up 4 bases; unmatched junction bases: 8. Germline lookup yields CDR1 SGHKS and CDR2 YYEKEE (reference sequence). This CDR3 reads CASSLTYRGPGNTIYF. DNA for the CDR3: TGTGCCAGCAGCTTGACTTACAGGGGCCCCGGAAACACCATATATTTT. Full variable domain (missing parts from reference TRBV5-5 and TRBJ1-3): DAGVTQSPTHLIKTRGQQVTLRCSPISGHKSVSWYQQVLGQGPQFIFQYYEKEERGRGNFPDRFSARQFPNYSSELNVNALLLGDSALYLCASSLTYRGPGNTIYFGEGSWLTVV.

The chain has TRBV2 and TRBJ2-3; the D gene is possibly TRBD1 (5 bases). This CDR3 has 12 amino acids. V lost 0 bases to trimming and J lost 7 bases, with 5 bases between them. Germline CDR1 reads SNHLY; CDR2 reads FYNNEI. The CDR3: CASSEADNTQYF. The CDR3 DNA reads TGTGCCAGCAGTGAAGCGGACAATACGCAGTATTTT.

The chain links TRBV5-1 to TRBJ2-1; 12 bases are a match to TRBD2. After removal of 4 bases from V and 4 bases from J, the junction contained 3 bases not matched to a gene. Germline CDR1 reads SGHRS; CDR2 reads YFSETQ. CDR3 length equals 15 residues. The CDR3 DNA reads as TGCGCCAGCAGCCAAGGACTAGCGGGGTACAATGAGCAGTTCTTC. It translates to CASSQGLAGYNEQFF.

This clone was seen once. The J gene is TRBJ2-7, the V gene TRBV30, with D possibly being TRBD2 (7 bases). This CDR3 region has 16 residues. Germline lookup yields CDR1 GTSNPN and CDR2 SVGIG (reference sequence). Trimming took off 8 bases at V and 0 bases at J, with 23 bases between the two ends. CDR3 nucleotides: TGTGCCATAAGCAACATCGGGGGGCCAAGCTCCTACGAGCAGTACTTC. Amino acids: CAISNIGGPSSYEQYF.

This clone appeared a single time. The V and J genes are TRBV30 and TRBJ1-5, with TRBD1 matching 7 bases. With 0 bases clipped from V and 6 bases from J, the junction kept 8 bases outside the gene matches. The CDR3 has 15 residues. In germline, CDR1 is GTSNPN, CDR2 SVGIG (reference sequence). This CDR3 reads CAWSVTQGMAQPQHF. CDR3 bases: TGTGCCTGGAGTGTAACACAGGGGATGGCTCAGCCCCAGCATTTT.